One and the same sample provided the 5 T cell receptor beta chains below, sequenced in a study of T cell changes during pregnancy in multiple sclerosis. The protocol was immunoSEQ multiplex PCR, while the TCRdb copy is restricted to in-frame clones and leaves out a portion. The sample records some 58,000 clones, about 96% being singletons. The material was CD8+ T cells from peripheral blood mononuclear cells, obtained after pregnancy. These receptors were collected from a female donor with multiple sclerosis, enrolled in a pregnancy study.

The chain is built from TRBV5-1 and TRBJ2-3; D might be TRBD1 (6 bases). This CDR3 region has 15 residues. Germline V lookup: CDR1 SGHRS, CDR2 YFSETQ. V shed 3 bases and J shed 2 bases, with 13 bases lying between them. The CDR3 nucleotides are TGCGCCAGCAGCTGGACAGTGGGGACCACAGATACGCAGTATTTT. Encoded protein: CASSWTVGTTDTQYF. Full variable domain (rest looked up from reference TRBV5-1 and TRBJ2-3): KAGVTQTPRYLIKTRGQQVTLSCSPISGHRSVSWYQQTPGQGLQFLFEYFSETQRNKGNFPGRFSGRQFSNSRSEMNVSTLELGDSALYLCASSWTVGTTDTQYFGPGTRLTVL.

This chain connects TRBV19 to TRBJ2-2; D not resolved. The CDR3 contains 14 residues. Germline CDR1 LNHDA, CDR2 SQIVND (reference sequence). CDR3 sequence reads: CAKTFPANTGELFF. CDR3 sequence (DNA): TGTGCTAAGACATTTCCAGCTAACACCGGGGAGCTGTTTTTT.

The rearrangement uses TRBV6-4 and TRBJ2-1; D is perhaps TRBD2 (5 bases). Germline CDR1 is MRHNA and CDR2 is SNTAGT. The CDR3 sequence is 15 residues long. V was pared by 0 bases and J by 5 bases, with 11 bases between. The CDR3: CASSDSRVSNNEQFF. The CDR3 coding sequence is TGTGCCAGCAGTGACTCGAGGGTATCCAACAATGAGCAGTTCTTC.

The CDR3 DNA follows: TGTGCCAGCAGCCAAGGGACTAGCAGCTCCTACGAGCAGTACTTC. It is translated as CASSQGTSSSYEQYF. This chain connects TRBV4-2 to TRBJ2-7, with TRBD2 matching 8 bases. Looked up from germline, CDR1 is LGHNA and CDR2 is YNFKEQ. CDR3 length equals 15 residues. J gave up 0 bases and V 1 base, and 2 bases lay outside the gene matches.

The chain carries TRBV2 and TRBJ1-1, with TRBD1 matching over 11 bases. J gave up 5 bases and V 4 bases, and 6 bases lay outside the gene matches. This CDR3 has 15 residues. Per germline, CDR1 SNHLY and CDR2 FYNNEI. This chain's CDR3 is CASSVGQGGWTEAFF. The CDR3 nucleotides are TGTGCCAGCAGTGTGGGACAGGGGGGTTGGACTGAAGCTTTCTTT.